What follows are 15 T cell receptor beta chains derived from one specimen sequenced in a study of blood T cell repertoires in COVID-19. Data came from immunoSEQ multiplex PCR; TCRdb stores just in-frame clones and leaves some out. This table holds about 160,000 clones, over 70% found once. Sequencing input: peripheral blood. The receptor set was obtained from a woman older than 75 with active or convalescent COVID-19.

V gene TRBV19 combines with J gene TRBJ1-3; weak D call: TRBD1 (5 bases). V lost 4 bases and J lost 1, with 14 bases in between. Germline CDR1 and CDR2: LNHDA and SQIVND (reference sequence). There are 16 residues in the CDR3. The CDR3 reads CASSRAGLLSGNTIYF. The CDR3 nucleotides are TGTGCCAGTAGTAGGGCAGGGCTACTGTCTGGAAACACCATATATTTT.

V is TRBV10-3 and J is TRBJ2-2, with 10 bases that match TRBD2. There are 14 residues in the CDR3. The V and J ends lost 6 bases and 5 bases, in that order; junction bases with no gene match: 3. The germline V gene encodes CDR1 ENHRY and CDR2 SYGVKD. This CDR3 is CAIRGTSDTGELFF. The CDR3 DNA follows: TGTGCCATCAGGGGGACTAGCGATACCGGGGAGCTGTTTTTT.

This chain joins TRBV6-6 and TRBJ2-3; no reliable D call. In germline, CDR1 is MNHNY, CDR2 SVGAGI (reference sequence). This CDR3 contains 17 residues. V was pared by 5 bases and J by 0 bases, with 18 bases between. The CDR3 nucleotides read TGTGCCAGCAGTCGATCAAGGCCGACTCCTAGCACAGATACGCAGTATTTT. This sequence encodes CASSRSRPTPSTDTQYF.

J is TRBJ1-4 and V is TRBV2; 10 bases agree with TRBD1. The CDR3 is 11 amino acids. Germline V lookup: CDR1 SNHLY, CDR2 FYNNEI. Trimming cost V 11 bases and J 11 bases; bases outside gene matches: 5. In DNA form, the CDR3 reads TGTGCCGGAGGGACAGGGGTGAAACTGTTTTTT. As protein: CAGGTGVKLFF.

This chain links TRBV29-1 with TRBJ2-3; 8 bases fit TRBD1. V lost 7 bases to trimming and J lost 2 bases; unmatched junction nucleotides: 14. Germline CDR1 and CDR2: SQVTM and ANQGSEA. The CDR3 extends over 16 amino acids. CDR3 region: CSGIGQGPVPTDTQYF. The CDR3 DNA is TGCAGCGGGATCGGACAGGGACCCGTTCCCACAGATACGCAGTATTTT.

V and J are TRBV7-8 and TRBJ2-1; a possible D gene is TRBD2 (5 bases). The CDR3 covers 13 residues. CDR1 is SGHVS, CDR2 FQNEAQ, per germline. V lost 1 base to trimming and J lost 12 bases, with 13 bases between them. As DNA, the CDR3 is TGTGCCAGCAGCTTAGAAGAGAGGGCACCGCAGTTCTTC. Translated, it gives CASSLEERAPQFF.

CDR3 loop: CASSGQRRGGDLVNEQFF. The CDR3 bases are TGCGCCAGCAGTGGCCAACGTCGGGGGGGCGACCTGGTTAATGAGCAGTTCTTC. The chain is built from TRBV10-2 and TRBJ2-1; TRBD2 matches 8 bases. Germline assignment: CDR1 WSHSY and CDR2 SAAADI. V was clipped by 4 bases and J by 7 bases; unmatched bases: 18. This CDR3 has 18 residues.

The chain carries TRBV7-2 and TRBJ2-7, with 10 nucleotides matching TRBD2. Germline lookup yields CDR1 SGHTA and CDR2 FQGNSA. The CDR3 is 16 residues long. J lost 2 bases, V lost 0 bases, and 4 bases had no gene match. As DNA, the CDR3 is TGTGCCAGCAGCTTAGCCGCCAGCGGGGGGGCCTACGAGCAGTACTTC. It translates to CASSLAASGGAYEQYF.

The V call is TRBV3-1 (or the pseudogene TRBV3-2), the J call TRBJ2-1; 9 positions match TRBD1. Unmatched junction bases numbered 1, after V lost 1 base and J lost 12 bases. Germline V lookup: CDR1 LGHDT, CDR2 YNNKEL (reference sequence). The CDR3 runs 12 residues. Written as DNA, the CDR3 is TGTGCCAGCAGCCAAGCGGACAGGGGGCAGTTCTTC. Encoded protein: CASSQADRGQFF.

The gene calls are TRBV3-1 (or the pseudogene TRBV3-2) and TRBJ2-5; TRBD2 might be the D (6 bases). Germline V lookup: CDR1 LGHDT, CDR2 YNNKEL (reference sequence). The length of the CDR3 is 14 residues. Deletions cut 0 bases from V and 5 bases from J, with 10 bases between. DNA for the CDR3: TGTGCCAGCAGCCAAGACACTAGCAGGGAGACCCAGTACTTC. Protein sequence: CASSQDTSRETQYF.

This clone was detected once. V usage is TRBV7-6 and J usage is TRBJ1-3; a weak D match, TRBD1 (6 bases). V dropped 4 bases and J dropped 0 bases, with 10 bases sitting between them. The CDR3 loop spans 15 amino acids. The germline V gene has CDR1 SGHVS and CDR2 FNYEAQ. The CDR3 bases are TGTGCCAGCAGCTCCCAGGGGAACTCTGGAAACACCATATATTTT. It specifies CASSSQGNSGNTIYF.

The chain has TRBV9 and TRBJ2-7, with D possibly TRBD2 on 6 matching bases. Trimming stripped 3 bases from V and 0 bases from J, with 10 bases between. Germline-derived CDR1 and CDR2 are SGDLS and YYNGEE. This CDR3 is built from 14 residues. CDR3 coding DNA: TGTGCCAGCAGCGGAGCGGGCTCCTCCTACGAGCAGTACTTC. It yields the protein CASSGAGSSYEQYF.

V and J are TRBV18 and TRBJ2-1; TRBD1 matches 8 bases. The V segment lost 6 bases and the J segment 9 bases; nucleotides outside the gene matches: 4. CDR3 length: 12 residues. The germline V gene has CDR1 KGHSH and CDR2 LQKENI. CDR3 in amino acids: CASSGQGGEQFF. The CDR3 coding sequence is TGTGCCAGCTCCGGACAGGGCGGTGAGCAGTTCTTC.

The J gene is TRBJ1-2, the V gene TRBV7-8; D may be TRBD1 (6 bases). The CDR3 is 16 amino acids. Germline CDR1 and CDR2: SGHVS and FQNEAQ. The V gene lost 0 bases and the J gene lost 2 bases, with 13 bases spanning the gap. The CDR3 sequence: CASSLALTGPNYGYTF. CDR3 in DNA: TGTGCCAGCAGCTTAGCCCTCACAGGGCCCAACTATGGCTACACCTTC. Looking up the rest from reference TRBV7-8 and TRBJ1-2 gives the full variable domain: GAGVSQSPRYKVAKRGQDVALRCDPISGHVSLFWYQQALGQGPEFLTYFQNEAQLDKSGLPSDRFFAERPEGSVSTLKIQRTQQEDSAVYLCASSLALTGPNYGYTFGSGTRLTVV.

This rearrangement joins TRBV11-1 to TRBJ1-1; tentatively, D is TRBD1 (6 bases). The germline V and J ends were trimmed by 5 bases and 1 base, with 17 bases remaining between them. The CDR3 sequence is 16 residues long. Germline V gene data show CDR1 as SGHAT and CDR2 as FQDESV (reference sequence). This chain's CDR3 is CASSLRPGHTNTEAFF. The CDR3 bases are TGTGCCAGCAGCCTCCGGCCGGGACACACGAACACTGAAGCTTTCTTT.